This TCR beta chain was observed in a study of cytomegalovirus exposure and HLA in healthy donors. This clone was counted once. No antigen is known for it. Study-wide results and limits: Associated with cytomegalovirus, according to the listing, were fewer than 200 TCR beta chains. Subsequent analysis showed first-cohort TCR clusters tending to co-occur in more than 95 validation repertoires.

Data came from immunoSEQ multiplex PCR; TCRdb stores just in-frame clones and leaves some out. Among about 63,000 clones, about 90% were seen once, and the ten largest hold roughly 1.2%. CDR1 and CDR2 from the germline V gene are SGHNT and YENEEA. Trimming cost V 5 bases and J 6 bases; bases outside gene matches: 7. The CDR3 is 14 residues long. The receptor comes from a woman aged 18-29 years in good health and CMV-seronegative. The sample was PBMCs. The V and J genes are TRBV11-3 and TRBJ2-7, with 10 bases fitting TRBD2. As DNA, the CDR3 is TGTGCCAGCAGCAAACTAGCGGGATCTTCCGAGCAGTACTTC. Encoded protein: CASSKLAGSSEQYF. Full variable domain (remainder filled in from reference TRBV11-3 and TRBJ2-7): EAGVVQSPRYKIIEKKQPVAFWCNPISGHNTLYWYLQNLGQGPELLIRYENEEAVDDSQLPKDRFSAERLKGVDSTLKIQPAELGDSAVYLCASSKLAGSSEQYFGPGTRLTVT.